Sequencing of this T cell receptor beta chain was carried out in a study of T cell changes during pregnancy in multiple sclerosis (dated by TCRdb to the late 2010s). Looking at the study overall: The study looked at changes in the T cell repertoire across pregnancy in women with multiple sclerosis.

To note about this clone: Its antigen is currently not known. Within one base of it there is no much larger clone, and no base qualities were kept.

Libraries came from the immunoSEQ multiplex PCR assay. TCRdb limited this immuneACCESS table to in-frame rearrangements with V and J called. A share of clones is missing; checked studies link under half to unresolved V genes, and the rest is unexplained. In all, the sample holds 35,000 to 40,000 clones, and around nine tenths of those were seen once. Of the sample, 0.3% to 0.4% falls within the top ten clones. The CDR3 runs 17 residues from the cysteine to the phenylalanine. The kept DNA is CDR3 alone, 51 bases in frame from the first base. V is reduced by 4 bases and J by 2 bases, leaving a spacing of 18 bases between them. CDR1 and CDR2 are read off the germline V gene as SGHVS and FNYEAQ.

The chain couples TRBV7-6 to TRBJ1-5, with no reliable assignment of the D segment. The material was CD4+ T cells from peripheral blood mononuclear cells, obtained in the third trimester of pregnancy. This TCR derives from a female donor in good health, enrolled as a control in a pregnancy study. DNA sequence: TGTGCCAGCAGCTACGATGCCAGGTCTACGGGCAATCAGCCCCAGCATTTT. The encoded protein is CASSYDARSTGNQPQHF.